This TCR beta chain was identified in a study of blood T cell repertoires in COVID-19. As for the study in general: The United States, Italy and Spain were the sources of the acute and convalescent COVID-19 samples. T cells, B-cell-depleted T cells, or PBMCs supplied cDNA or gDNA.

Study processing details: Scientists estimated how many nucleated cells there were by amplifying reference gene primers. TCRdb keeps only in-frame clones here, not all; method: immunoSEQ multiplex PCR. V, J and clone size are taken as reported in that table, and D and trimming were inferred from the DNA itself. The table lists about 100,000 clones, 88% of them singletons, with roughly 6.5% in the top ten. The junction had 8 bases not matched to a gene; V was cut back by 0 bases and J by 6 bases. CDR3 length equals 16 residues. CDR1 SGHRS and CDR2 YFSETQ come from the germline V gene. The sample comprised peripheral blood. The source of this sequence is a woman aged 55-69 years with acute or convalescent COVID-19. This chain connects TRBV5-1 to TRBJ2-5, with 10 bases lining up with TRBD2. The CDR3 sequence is CASSLASAGGSQTQYF. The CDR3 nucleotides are TGCGCCAGCAGCTTGGCCTCAGCGGGAGGGAGTCAGACCCAGTACTTC.